These 13 T cell receptor beta chains originate from one sample sequenced in a study of T cell changes during pregnancy in multiple sclerosis (dated by TCRdb to about 2019). To prepare the library, the immunoSEQ multiplex PCR assay was applied. TCRdb took this table from immuneACCESS and kept in-frame rearrangements with V and J called. Such tables lack part of the clones; where checked against another copy, unresolved V genes explain under half of the gap, and the rest is unexplained. This sample gives about 41,000 clones in total; about nine tenths of them show up just once. In total, the top ten clones hold more than 0.6% of the sample. The sequenced sample was CD4+ T cells from peripheral blood mononuclear cells, obtained in the first trimester of pregnancy. All receptors derive from a female donor with multiple sclerosis, enrolled in a pregnancy study.

The V gene is TRBV6-6, the J gene TRBJ2-5, with 12 bases identical to TRBD2. Trimming cost V 2 bases and J 2 bases; bases outside gene matches: 3. The CDR3 has 16 residues. CDR1 and CDR2 from the germline V gene are MNHNY and SVGAGI (reference sequence). In DNA form, the CDR3 reads TGTGCCAGCAGTTACCCGACTAGCGGGGGACAAGAGACCCAGTACTTC. Protein: CASSYPTSGGQETQYF.

This clone rates as medium-sized (0.01 to 0.1%). V usage is TRBV9 and J usage is TRBJ2-6; possibly TRBD1 for D (6 bases). The CDR3 extends over 17 amino acids. CDR1 SGDLS and CDR2 YYNGEE come from the germline V gene. V was trimmed by 0 bases and J by 1 base, leaving 11 bases between them. The CDR3: CASSVGGGNSGANVLTF. In DNA, the CDR3 is TGTGCCAGCAGCGTAGGAGGGGGAAATTCTGGGGCCAACGTCCTGACTTTC.

The chain is built from TRBV4-2 and TRBJ2-1; 8 nucleotides align to TRBD2. The CDR3 contains 14 residues. Germline CDR1 and CDR2: LGHNA and YNFKEQ. V was clipped by 2 bases and J by 6 bases; unmatched bases: 3. The CDR3, as DNA: TGTGCCAGCAGCCAATGGGGACTAGTCAATGAGCAGTTCTTC. Its protein product is CASSQWGLVNEQFF.

The chain couples TRBV11-2 to TRBJ2-7; D is perhaps TRBD2 (7 bases). V lost 1 base and J lost 2, with 9 bases in between. Germline-derived CDR1 and CDR2 are SGHAT and FQNNGV. The CDR3 is made up of 14 amino acids. CDR3 sequence reads: CASSLAGGTYEQYF. In DNA, the CDR3 is TGTGCCAGCAGCTTAGCGGGGGGCACCTACGAGCAGTACTTC.

The chain joins TRBV9 to TRBJ2-1, with TRBD2 identical over 8 bases. The germline gives CDR1 SGDLS, CDR2 YYNGEE. The CDR3 length is 15 residues. J was trimmed by 7 bases and V by 4 bases; bases with no gene match: 10. CDR3 nucleotides: TGTGCCAGCAGCCCCCAAGCGGGAGTGGCGAATGAGCAGTTCTTC. Translation: CASSPQAGVANEQFF.

The chain recombines TRBV18 with TRBJ2-7; D perhaps matches TRBD1 (7 bases). The CDR3 covers 14 residues. V was pared by 3 bases and J by 4 bases, with 13 bases between. Looked up from germline, CDR1 is KGHSH and CDR2 is LQKENI. CDR3 nucleotide sequence: TGTGCCAGCTCACCGGATCCAGGGGGGTACGAGCAGTACTTC. Its translation: CASSPDPGGYEQYF.

Judged by abundance, this clone is medium-sized. This chain uses TRBV29-1 with TRBJ2-5, with 7 bases lining up with TRBD2. The germline V gene encodes CDR1 SQVTM and CDR2 ANQGSEA. The CDR3 contains 17 residues. V shed 0 bases, J shed 3 bases, and the junction held 13 bases outside the gene matches. The chain's CDR3 is CSVEESGGGLWKETQYF. Written as DNA, the CDR3 is TGCAGCGTTGAAGAGTCCGGGGGAGGGCTCTGGAAAGAGACCCAGTACTTC. The whole variable domain, remainder taken from reference TRBV29-1 and TRBJ2-5, is SAVISQKPSRDICQRGTSLTIQCQVDSQVTMMFWYRQQPGQSLTLIATANQGSEATYESGFVIDKFPISRPNLTFSTLTVSNMSPEDSSIYLCSVEESGGGLWKETQYFGPGTRLLVL.

The chain combines TRBV7-6 with TRBJ2-1; TRBD2 aligns across 12 bases. J gave up 12 bases and V 1 base, and 13 bases lay outside the gene matches. The CDR3 has 17 amino acids. From germline, CDR1 is SGHVS and CDR2 FNYEAQ. Written as DNA, the CDR3 is TGTGCCAGCAGCTTAGGTCCTCCTAGCGGGGGGGGGATGGGGCAGTTCTTC. Protein sequence: CASSLGPPSGGGMGQFF.

This clone has just one count. The V gene is TRBV19, the J gene TRBJ2-7; D gene uncertain. Germline CDR1 is LNHDA and CDR2 is SQIVND (reference sequence). The V end was cut by 4 bases, the J end by 0 bases, with 4 bases between. The CDR3 contains 12 residues. The CDR3 protein is CASSTHSYEQYF. DNA of the CDR3: TGTGCCAGTAGTACCCACTCCTACGAGCAGTACTTC.

This clone showed up just once. The chain couples TRBV4-1 to TRBJ2-3; 9 nucleotides match TRBD1. The CDR3 has 17 residues. V lost 0 bases to trimming and J lost 3 bases; unmatched junction nucleotides: 7. Germline CDR1 reads MGHRA; CDR2 reads YSYEKL. The CDR3: CASSQDATGGWTDTQYF. In DNA, the CDR3 is TGCGCCAGCAGCCAAGATGCTACAGGGGGCTGGACAGATACGCAGTATTTT.

The chain has TRBV29-1 and TRBJ2-3; the D is unclear. This CDR3 spans 12 amino acids. The V end lost 5 bases, the J end lost 1 base, and 7 bases lay between the germline ends. Germline lookup yields CDR1 SQVTM and CDR2 ANQGSEA. In nucleotides, the CDR3 is TGCAGCGTTCATACGGGCACAGATACGCAGTATTTT. Translation: CSVHTGTDTQYF.

The gene calls are TRBV11-3 and TRBJ2-5, with D maybe TRBD2 (5 bases). This CDR3 comprises 13 residues. Per germline, CDR1 SGHNT and CDR2 YENEEA. The V end was cut by 7 bases, the J end by 5 bases, with 14 bases between. CDR3 nucleotide sequence: TGTGCCAGCACCCCCATGGGAGAGGAGACCCAGTACTTC. Its translation is CASTPMGEETQYF.

This clone showed up just a few times. The chain combines TRBV7-6 with TRBJ1-1, with D possibly TRBD1 on 5 matching bases. Germline loops: CDR1 SGHVS, CDR2 FNYEAQ. Trimming took off 3 bases at V and 4 bases at J, with 9 bases between the two ends. The CDR3 sequence is 13 residues long. This CDR3 is CASSFREGTEAFF. In nucleotides, the CDR3 is TGTGCCAGCAGCTTCAGGGAGGGCACTGAAGCTTTCTTT.